The sequence of this TCR beta chain was determined in a study of blood T cell repertoires in COVID-19 (dated by TCRdb to 2020 to 2021). For the study in its entirety: Collaborator samples came from the United States, Italy and Spain and covered acute and convalescent phases of COVID-19. The repertoires were released in a freely available public database intended as a resource for research on the immune response to SARS-CoV-2. The samples were drawn from two sources: the first 160 participants of the ongoing ImmuneRACE study, and about 1,300 subjects contributed by 6 global collaborators. Where available, HLA class I and class II types were taken from metadata supplied by the sample provider and were not determined by assay-based typing. The sample metadata nearly always contained a de-identified subject ID, COVID-19 status, age in years and sex. The material from the prospective study consisted of cDNA or gDNA derived from T cells, B-cell-depleted T cells, or PBMCs. Subjects who had been exposed to COVID-19, were actively infected with it, or had recovered from it provided the deeply sampled blood TCRbeta repertoires that made up the dataset.

Collaborating institutions collected whole blood in K2EDTA tubes following their own protocols. Collaborator samples were shipped for TCRbeta analysis as frozen whole blood, isolated PBMCs, or DNA extracted from either sample type. The investigation overall reported the following: The quantity of clinical and demographic metadata differed by source and by participant and was supplied without curation.

Concerning this clone: What this receptor recognizes is not known. Per-base qualities were not stored, and no clone one base away is much larger.

TCRbeta CDR3 regions were amplified from genomic DNA using the immunoSEQ Assay, a bias-controlled multiplex PCR. As for the authors' bioinformatics: Nucleated cell counts per sample were estimated from amplification of reference gene primers within the assay. To quantify the absolute abundance of each unique TCRbeta CDR3 rearrangement, sequence reads were collapsed and filtered. For each sample, productive Simpson clonality was calculated as the square root of Simpson's diversity index across productive rearrangements. In TCRdb, the immuneACCESS table is reduced to in-frame sequences with V and J assigned. These tables do not hold every clone; where another copy was compared, an unresolved V gene accounts for under half, and the others remain unexplained. The V and J calls and the clone size are those of that table, but D and trimming were determined from the DNA. The table for this sample lists approximately 230,000 clones; 70% to 85% of them were counted only once. The ten largest clones represent roughly 4.2% of the sample.

Relative to germline, V is 7 bases shorter and J is 5 bases shorter, with 17 bases between their ends. From its cysteine to its phenylalanine, the CDR3 spans 14 amino acids. The DNA shown is the 42-base CDR3, in frame from base 1. Per the germline V gene, SNHLY is the CDR1 and FYNNEI is the CDR2. Input material: peripheral blood. The sequence links TRBV2 to TRBJ1-1; TRBD1 could be the D gene, as 5 bases match. This TCR came from a woman in her forties with active or convalescent COVID-19. CDR3 loop: CASNLGMGPTEAFF. Read as DNA, the sequence is TGTGCCAGCAATCTGGGCATGGGGCCAACTGAAGCTTTCTTT.